The entry below describes one T cell receptor beta chain. This clone's antigen is unknown. It has no much larger one-base neighbor in the sample; base qualities were not kept. CD8 naive samples were obtained by positive selection for CCR7 among CD45RO-negative cells, yielding a CD45RA+CCR7+ population from which TemRA cells were excluded. The donors were healthy, HIV-negative adults who had no recently reported acute infections or vaccinations. Every donor was a Caucasian adult living in Nashville, Tennessee, USA. Blood was obtained by leukapheresis, after which PBMCs were separated by Ficoll-Histopaque density gradient centrifugation and cryopreserved in liquid nitrogen vapor phase. Analytical flow cytometry was used to check the purity and quantity of every magnetically sorted T cell population. Genomic DNA was isolated from every sorted fraction and measured by UV absorbance on a Nanodrop 2000c.

The data were obtained in a study of shared clonotypes between healthy human individuals (dated by TCRdb to 2020 to 2022). General notes on the study: The cohort included three men and two women between 18 and 49 years of age. Leukapheresis yielded between about 0.94 and 9 billion PBMCs per donor. Different laboratories and diverse techniques were used to prepare libraries and sequence TCR repertoires, to increase sequencing depth and limit assay-specific biases. Blood TCR repertoires of five healthy adults were deeply sequenced to estimate repertoire size and the extent of clonotype sharing between individuals. For each donor, CD4 naive and CD4 memory were each given three plates, CD8 naive was given two plates, and CD8 memory was given one plate. Overall results and qualifications from the work: When a few donors were compared, the shared fraction of clonotypes was about 5.2% for naive CD4, more than 3% for naive CD8, about 2.5% for memory CD4, and 0.4% for memory CD8. Based on pairwise subsampling, the degree of clonotype sharing among donors was expected to be affected by sequencing depth. Compared with non-shared clonotypes, clonotypes shared by all four sorted-subset donors had higher generation probabilities. Sampling was restricted to blood, and TCR repertoires in tissue are likely to differ from TCR repertoires in blood. Because the study included a small number of donors, the genetic and exposure-history diversity represented was limited. Naive subsets generally had larger estimated clonotype richness than memory subsets did. Rarefaction of sorted-subset datasets indicated incomplete sequencing despite the large sequencing depth.

V lost 1 base and J lost 5 bases; the stretch between them is 19 bases long. The CDR3 goes from the cysteine to the phenylalanine over 16 residues. Left in the record is the CDR3 DNA by itself, 48 bases read in frame from the first base. Per the germline V gene (reference sequence), SGHNT is the CDR1 and YYREEE is the CDR2. Using the deep immunoSEQ assay, TCR CDR3 regions were amplified from genomic DNA by multiplex PCR. Genomic DNA extracted from each cell subset was distributed evenly over all wells of several immunoSEQ 96-well plates, and each plate served as one replicate. For sorted subsets, each replicate PCR was loaded with roughly 0.2 ug genomic DNA, equivalent to 30,000 to 35,000 T cell genomes. Purified libraries were measured with a Qubit 3.0 fluorometer, size-checked on a Bioanalyzer 2100, and measured again with the KAPA Library Quantification kit. A separate single-read 150-cycle Illumina NextSeq 550 flow cell was used to sequence each immunoSEQ 96-well plate. Per the authors' processing: Because the immunoSEQ output included only junctional sequences and no quality scores, the filtering could not be the same as the filtering used for full-length reads. Sequences were annotated with PyIR, a Python wrapper for IgBLAST v1.9, and V/J genes and CDR3 were assigned using IMGT germline references. Reads with weak V/J assignments (E-value above 1e-6), missing CDR3, stop codons, out-of-frame junctions, or ambiguous translated residues were removed. V3J clonotypes were defined by identical inferred V gene, J gene, and CDR3 amino acid sequence. To compute the percentage overlap between repertoires, the number of shared unique clonotypes was divided by the size of the smaller repertoire. Three approaches were used to assess repertoire richness: RTK rarefaction, the Chao1 estimator, and Recon v2.1 estimates of unobserved clonotypes. Generation probabilities for all TCRbeta clonotypes obtained by the gDNA method from a few donors were computed using OLGA. Held by TCRdb, this immuneACCESS table contains in-frame sequences only and omits some clones. Under half of the omission traces to an unresolved V gene where checked; the cause of the rest is unknown. The DNA was the basis for D and trimming; V, J and clone size are from that table. This sample holds about 2.2 million clones; approximately 92% were observed only once. The top ten hold around 1.8% of the sample.

This chain is built from TRBV5-4 and TRBJ2-7; a tentative D match to TRBD2 spans 5 bases. The clonotype was recovered from a man between 18 and 35 years old in good health. Some clones in this sample may be carry-over from other donors' samples. The sequenced sample consisted of naive CD8+ T cells from PBMCs. The cell subset or site label, as the study defines it: CD45RA+CCR7+. The CDR3 region has the sequence CASSLRAAVIRDEQYF. The DNA sequence is TGTGCCAGCAGCTTGAGGGCAGCGGTAATACGAGACGAGCAGTACTTC.